A selection of T cell receptor beta chains follows, all from one sample in a study of regulatory T cells in long-lasting Graves disease. MiXCR, applied by TCRdb to the multiplex PCR reads, yields one record per CDR3 protein. Among approximately 480,000 distinct CDR3 sequences listed, around 15% were seen once. The same data also contributed to another study, on T cells in Graves' hyperthyroidism and ophthalmopathy.

Sequences were derived from peripheral blood mononuclear cells (PBMCs), sampled at new diagnosis, from a patient treated with antithyroid drugs. Every receptor here comes from a man in his forties with Graves disease. The CDR3 runs from the conserved cysteine through the conserved F or W. The order of the fields is D gene, V gene, clone size, J gene, CDR3 DNA, CDR3 protein. The D gene is left open where the match is weak. Expanded clones get a size class; other rows say once, few or many, or leave the size out.

>TRBD2|TRBV28|NA|TRBJ2-7
TGTGCCAGCAGTTACGGGACTAGCGGCTACGAGCAGTACTTC
CASSYGTSGYEQYF
>NA|TRBV6-2/TRBV6-3|few|TRBJ2-2
TGTGCCAGCAGTTACCCCCCGGGGCGCCGAGGCGGCCGGGAGCTGTTTTTT
CASSYPPGRRGGRELFF
>TRBD2|TRBV6-1|NA|TRBJ2-1
TGTGCCAGCAAACTAGCGGGGGCGCCTCTTGAGCAGTTCTTC
CASKLAGAPLEQFF
>TRBD2|TRBV5-1|few|TRBJ2-1
TGCGCCAGCAACTTGGGTCGCCTAGCGGAGAATGAGCAGTTCTTC
CASNLGRLAENEQFF
>NA|TRBV28|NA|TRBJ2-2
TGTGCCAGCAGTTTTGCTCTCGGGGAGCTGTTTTTT
CASSFALGELFF
>NA|TRBV6-1|NA|TRBJ1-1
TGTGCCAGCAAAAAGGACGGTTCGAACACTGAAGCTTTCTTT
CASKKDGSNTEAFF
>TRBD1|TRBV28|many|TRBJ1-2
TGTGCCAGCAGTTTACCTCGGGGACAGGGGTATGGCTACACCTTC
CASSLPRGQGYGYTF
>NA|TRBV28|few|TRBJ2-1
TGTGCCAGCTGCGCCAGGGATGGCTACAATGAGCAGTTCTTC
CASCARDGYNEQFF
>NA|TRBV12-3/TRBV12-4|many|TRBJ2-3
TGTGCCAGCAGTCCGGGACACCTCACAGATACGCAGTATTTT
CASSPGHLTDTQYF
>NA|TRBV15|NA|TRBJ2-5
TGTGCCACCAGCATAGGGAAGACCCAGTACTTC
CATSIGKTQYF
>TRBD1|TRBV27|few|TRBJ1-5
TGTGCCAGCAGATTGGACAGGGGAAGCAATCAGCCCCAGCATTTT
CASRLDRGSNQPQHF
>TRBD1|TRBV6-5|few|TRBJ1-4
TGTGCCAGCAGTTACAACAGGGGGCAAGGAACTAATGAAAAACTGTTTTTT
CASSYNRGQGTNEKLFF
>TRBD2|TRBV7-9|few|TRBJ2-3
TGTGCCAGCAGCCGCTTGACTAGCGACACAGATACGCAGTATTTT
CASSRLTSDTDTQYF